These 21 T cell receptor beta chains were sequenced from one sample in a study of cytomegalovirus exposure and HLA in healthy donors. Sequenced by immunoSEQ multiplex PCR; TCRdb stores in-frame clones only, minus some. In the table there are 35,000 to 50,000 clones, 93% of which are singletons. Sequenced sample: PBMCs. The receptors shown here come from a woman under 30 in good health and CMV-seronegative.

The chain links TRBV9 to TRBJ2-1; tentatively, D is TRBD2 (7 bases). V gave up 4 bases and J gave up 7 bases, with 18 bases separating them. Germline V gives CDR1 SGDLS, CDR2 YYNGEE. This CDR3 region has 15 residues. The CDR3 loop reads CASSSLGGARNEQFF. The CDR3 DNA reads TGTGCCAGCAGCTCCCTTGGGGGGGCGCGGAATGAGCAGTTCTTC.

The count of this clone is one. In nucleotides, the CDR3 is TGTGCCAGCAGCCCAATCGGTCGTAGAGAGACCCAGTACTTC. Translation gives CASSPIGRRETQYF. The chain recombines TRBV11-2 with TRBJ2-5, with D uncertain. V was shortened by 5 bases and J by 4 bases, with 14 bases between the two germline ends. Germline V CDR1 and CDR2: SGHAT, FQNNGV. This CDR3 has 14 amino acids.

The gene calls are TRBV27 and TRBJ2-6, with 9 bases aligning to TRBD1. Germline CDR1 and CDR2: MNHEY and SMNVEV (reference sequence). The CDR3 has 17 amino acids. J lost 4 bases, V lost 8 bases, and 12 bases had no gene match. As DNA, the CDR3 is TGTGCCAGCTCCGCCGGGACAGGGAACCCCGGGGCCAACGTCCTGACTTTC. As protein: CASSAGTGNPGANVLTF.

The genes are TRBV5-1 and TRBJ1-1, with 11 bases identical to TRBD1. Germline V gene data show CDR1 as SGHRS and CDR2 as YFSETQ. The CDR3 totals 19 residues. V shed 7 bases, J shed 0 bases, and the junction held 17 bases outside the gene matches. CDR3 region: CASAFHSSGTGGMNTEAFF. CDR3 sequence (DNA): TGCGCCAGCGCATTTCACAGTTCCGGGACAGGGGGGATGAACACTGAAGCTTTCTTT.

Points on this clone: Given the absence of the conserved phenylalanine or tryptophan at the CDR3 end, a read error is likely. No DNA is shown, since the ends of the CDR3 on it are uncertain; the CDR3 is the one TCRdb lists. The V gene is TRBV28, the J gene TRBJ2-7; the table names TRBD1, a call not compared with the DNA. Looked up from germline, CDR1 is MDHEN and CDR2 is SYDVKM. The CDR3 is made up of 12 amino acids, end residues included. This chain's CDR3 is CASSSPRDRPEI.

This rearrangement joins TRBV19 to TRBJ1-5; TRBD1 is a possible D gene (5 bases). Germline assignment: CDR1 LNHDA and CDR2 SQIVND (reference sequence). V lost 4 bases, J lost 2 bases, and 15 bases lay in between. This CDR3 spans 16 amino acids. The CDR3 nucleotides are TGTGCCAGTAGTACCGCTCTAGGGGCAGGCAATCAGCCCCAGCATTTT. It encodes CASSTALGAGNQPQHF.

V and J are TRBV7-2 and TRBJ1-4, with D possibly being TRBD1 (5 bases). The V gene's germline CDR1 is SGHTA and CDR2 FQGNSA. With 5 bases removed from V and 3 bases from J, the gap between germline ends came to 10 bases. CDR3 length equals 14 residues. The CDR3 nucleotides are TGTGCCAGCAGCCAGGGTAGGGCTAATGAAAAACTGTTTTTT. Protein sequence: CASSQGRANEKLFF. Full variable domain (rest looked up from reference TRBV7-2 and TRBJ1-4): GAGVSQSPSNKVTEKGKDVELRCDPISGHTALYWYRQSLGQGLEFLIYFQGNSAPDKSGLPSDRFSAERTGGSVSTLTIQRTQQEDSAVYLCASSQGRANEKLFFGSGTQLSVL.

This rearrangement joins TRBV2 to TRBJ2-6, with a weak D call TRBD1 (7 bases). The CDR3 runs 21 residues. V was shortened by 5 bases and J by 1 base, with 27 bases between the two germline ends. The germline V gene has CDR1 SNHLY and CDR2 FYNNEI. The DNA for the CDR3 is TGTGCCAGCAGTCTCAACTCTCCAAGACAGGGTGGGACTTCTGGGGCCAACGTCCTGACTTTC. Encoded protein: CASSLNSPRQGGTSGANVLTF.

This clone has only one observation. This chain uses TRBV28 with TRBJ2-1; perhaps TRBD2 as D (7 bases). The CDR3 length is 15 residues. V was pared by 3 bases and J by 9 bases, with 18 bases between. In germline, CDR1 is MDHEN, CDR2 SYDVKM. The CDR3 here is CASSLGGLAVGEQFF. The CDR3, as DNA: TGTGCCAGCAGTTTGGGGGGGCTAGCTGTGGGTGAGCAGTTCTTC.

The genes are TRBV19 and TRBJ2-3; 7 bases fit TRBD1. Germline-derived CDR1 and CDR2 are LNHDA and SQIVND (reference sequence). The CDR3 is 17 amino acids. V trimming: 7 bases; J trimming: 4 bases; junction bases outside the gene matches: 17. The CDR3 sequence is CASTRQGWGLGSDTQYF. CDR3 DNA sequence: TGTGCCAGTACCAGACAGGGATGGGGTTTAGGGTCAGATACGCAGTATTTT.

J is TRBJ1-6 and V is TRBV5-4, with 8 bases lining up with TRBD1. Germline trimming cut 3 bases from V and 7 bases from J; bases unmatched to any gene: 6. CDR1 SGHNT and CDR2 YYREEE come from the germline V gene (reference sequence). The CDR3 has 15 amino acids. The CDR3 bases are TGTGCCAGCAGCTCCCGGACAGGGTTAAATTCACCCCTCCACTTT. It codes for CASSSRTGLNSPLHF.

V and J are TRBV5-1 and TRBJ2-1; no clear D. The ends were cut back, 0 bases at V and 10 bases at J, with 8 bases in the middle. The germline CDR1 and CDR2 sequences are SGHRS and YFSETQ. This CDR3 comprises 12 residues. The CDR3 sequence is CASSLAQPEQFF. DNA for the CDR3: TGCGCCAGCAGCTTGGCACAGCCCGAGCAGTTCTTC. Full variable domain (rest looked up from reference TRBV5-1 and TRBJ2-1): KAGVTQTPRYLIKTRGQQVTLSCSPISGHRSVSWYQQTPGQGLQFLFEYFSETQRNKGNFPGRFSGRQFSNSRSEMNVSTLELGDSALYLCASSLAQPEQFFGPGTRLTVL.

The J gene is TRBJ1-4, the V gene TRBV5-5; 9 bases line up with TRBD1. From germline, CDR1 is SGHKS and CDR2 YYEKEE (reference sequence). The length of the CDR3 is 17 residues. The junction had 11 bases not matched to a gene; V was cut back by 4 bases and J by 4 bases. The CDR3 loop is CASSLTEGQGINEKLFF. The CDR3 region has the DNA TGTGCCAGCAGCCTCACCGAGGGACAGGGAATTAATGAAAAACTGTTTTTT. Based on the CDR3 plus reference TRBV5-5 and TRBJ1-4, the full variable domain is DAGVTQSPTHLIKTRGQQVTLRCSPISGHKSVSWYQQVLGQGPQFIFQYYEKEERGRGNFPDRFSARQFPNYSSELNVNALLLGDSALYLCASSLTEGQGINEKLFFGSGTQLSVL.

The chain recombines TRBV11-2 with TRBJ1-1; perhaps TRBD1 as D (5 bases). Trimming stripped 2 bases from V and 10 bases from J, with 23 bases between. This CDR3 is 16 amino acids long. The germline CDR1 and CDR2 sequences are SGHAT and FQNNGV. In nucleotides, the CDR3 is TGTGCCAGCAGCTTAAAGCTTGGCAGGGATCGGGAGGGAGCTTTCTTT. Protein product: CASSLKLGRDREGAFF. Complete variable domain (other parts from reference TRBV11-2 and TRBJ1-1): EAGVAQSPRYKIIEKRQSVAFWCNPISGHATLYWYQQILGQGPKLLIQFQNNGVVDDSQLPKDRFSAERLKGVDSTLKIQPAKLEDSAVYLCASSLKLGRDREGAFFGQGTRLTVV.

CDR3 residues: CASSLFSADSGNTIYF. CDR3 DNA: TGTGCCAGCTCACTCTTCAGCGCGGACTCTGGAAACACCATATATTTT. This chain links TRBV18 with TRBJ1-3; no clear D gene. V lost 4 bases and J 0 bases, leaving 13 bases between the germline ends. Germline CDR1 KGHSH, CDR2 LQKENI. There are 16 residues in the CDR3. Variable domain in full (rest from reference TRBV18 and TRBJ1-3): NAGVMQNPRHLVRRRGQEARLRCSPMKGHSHVYWYRQLPEEGLKFMVYLQKENIIDESGMPKERFSAEFPKEGPSILRIQQVVRGDSAAYFCASSLFSADSGNTIYFGEGSWLTVV.

This CDR3 reads CASSKADRWGNQETQYF. In DNA form, the CDR3 reads TGTGCCAGCAGCAAAGCTGACAGGTGGGGAAACCAAGAGACCCAGTACTTC. The chain combines TRBV21-1 with TRBJ2-5; the table's D call TRBD1 went unverified against the DNA. TRBV21-1 is annotated as a pseudogene. This CDR3 has 17 residues.

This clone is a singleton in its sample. CDR3: CASSFAENTEAFF. The CDR3 region has the DNA TGTGCCAGCAGCTTTGCAGAGAACACTGAAGCTTTCTTT. V gene TRBV7-3 combines with J gene TRBJ1-1; no firm D call. The CDR3 extends over 13 amino acids. Trimming pared 3 bases from V and 1 base from J, leaving 6 bases between. Germline values: CDR1 SGHTA, CDR2 FQGTGA.

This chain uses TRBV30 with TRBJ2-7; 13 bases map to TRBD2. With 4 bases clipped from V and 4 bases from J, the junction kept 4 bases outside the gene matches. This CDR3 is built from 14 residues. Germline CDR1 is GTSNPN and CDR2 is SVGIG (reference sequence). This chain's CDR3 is CAWKWTSGRYEQYF. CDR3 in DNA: TGTGCCTGGAAATGGACTAGCGGGAGATACGAGCAGTACTTC.

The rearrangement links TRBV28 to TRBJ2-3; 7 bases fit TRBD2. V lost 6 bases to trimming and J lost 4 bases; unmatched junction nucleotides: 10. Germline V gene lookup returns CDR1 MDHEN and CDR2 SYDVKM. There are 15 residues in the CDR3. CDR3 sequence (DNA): TGTGCCAGCAGACTGCGGGCGGGAGCCCCAGATACGCAGTATTTT. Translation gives CASRLRAGAPDTQYF. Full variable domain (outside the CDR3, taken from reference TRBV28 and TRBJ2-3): DVKVTQSSRYLVKRTGEKVFLECVQDMDHENMFWYRQDPGLGLRLIYFSYDVKMKEKGDIPEGYSVSREKKERFSLILESASTNQTSMYLCASRLRAGAPDTQYFGPGTRLTVL.

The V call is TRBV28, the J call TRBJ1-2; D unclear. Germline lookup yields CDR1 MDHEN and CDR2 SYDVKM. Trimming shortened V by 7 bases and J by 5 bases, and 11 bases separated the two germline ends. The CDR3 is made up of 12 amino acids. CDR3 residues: CASTPTSYGYTF. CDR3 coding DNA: TGTGCCAGCACCCCTACTTCTTATGGCTACACCTTC.

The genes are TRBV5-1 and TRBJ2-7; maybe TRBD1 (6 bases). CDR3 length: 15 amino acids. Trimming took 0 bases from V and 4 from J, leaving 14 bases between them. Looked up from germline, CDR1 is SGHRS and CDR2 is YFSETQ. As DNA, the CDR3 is TGCGCCAGCAGCTTGGTATCAGGGGTGACTTACGAGCAGTACTTC. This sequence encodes CASSLVSGVTYEQYF.